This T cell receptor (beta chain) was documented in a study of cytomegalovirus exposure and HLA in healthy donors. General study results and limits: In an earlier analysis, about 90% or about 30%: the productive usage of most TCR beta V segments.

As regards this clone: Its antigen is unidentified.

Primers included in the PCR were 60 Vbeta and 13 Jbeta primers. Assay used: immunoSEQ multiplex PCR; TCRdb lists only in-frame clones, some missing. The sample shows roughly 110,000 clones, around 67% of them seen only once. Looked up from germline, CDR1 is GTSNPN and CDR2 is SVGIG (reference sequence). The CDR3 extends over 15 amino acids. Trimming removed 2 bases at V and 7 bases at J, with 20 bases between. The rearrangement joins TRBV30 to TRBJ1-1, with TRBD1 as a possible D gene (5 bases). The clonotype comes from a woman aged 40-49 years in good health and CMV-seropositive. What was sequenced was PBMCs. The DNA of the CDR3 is TGTGCCTGGAGTCGAAAAAGCGGGCGGACAAGTGAAGCTTTCTTT. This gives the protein CAWSRKSGRTSEAFF.